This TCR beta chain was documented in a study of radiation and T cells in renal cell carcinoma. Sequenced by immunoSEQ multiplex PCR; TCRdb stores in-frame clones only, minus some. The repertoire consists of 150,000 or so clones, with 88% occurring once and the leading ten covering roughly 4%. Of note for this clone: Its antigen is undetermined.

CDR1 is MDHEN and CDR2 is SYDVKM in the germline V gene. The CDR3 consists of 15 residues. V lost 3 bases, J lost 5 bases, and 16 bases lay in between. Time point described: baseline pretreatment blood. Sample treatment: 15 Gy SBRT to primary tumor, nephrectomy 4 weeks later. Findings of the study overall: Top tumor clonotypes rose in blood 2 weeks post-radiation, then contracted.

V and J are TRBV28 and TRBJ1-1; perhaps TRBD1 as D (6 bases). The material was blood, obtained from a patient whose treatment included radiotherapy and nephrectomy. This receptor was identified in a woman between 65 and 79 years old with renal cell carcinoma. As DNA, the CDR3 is TGTGCCAGCAGTTTGGGGGCCAGGTCGGGGACTGAAGCTTTCTTT. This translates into CASSLGARSGTEAFF. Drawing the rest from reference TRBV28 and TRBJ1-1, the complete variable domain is DVKVTQSSRYLVKRTGEKVFLECVQDMDHENMFWYRQDPGLGLRLIYFSYDVKMKEKGDIPEGYSVSREKKERFSLILESASTNQTSMYLCASSLGARSGTEAFFGQGTRLTVV.